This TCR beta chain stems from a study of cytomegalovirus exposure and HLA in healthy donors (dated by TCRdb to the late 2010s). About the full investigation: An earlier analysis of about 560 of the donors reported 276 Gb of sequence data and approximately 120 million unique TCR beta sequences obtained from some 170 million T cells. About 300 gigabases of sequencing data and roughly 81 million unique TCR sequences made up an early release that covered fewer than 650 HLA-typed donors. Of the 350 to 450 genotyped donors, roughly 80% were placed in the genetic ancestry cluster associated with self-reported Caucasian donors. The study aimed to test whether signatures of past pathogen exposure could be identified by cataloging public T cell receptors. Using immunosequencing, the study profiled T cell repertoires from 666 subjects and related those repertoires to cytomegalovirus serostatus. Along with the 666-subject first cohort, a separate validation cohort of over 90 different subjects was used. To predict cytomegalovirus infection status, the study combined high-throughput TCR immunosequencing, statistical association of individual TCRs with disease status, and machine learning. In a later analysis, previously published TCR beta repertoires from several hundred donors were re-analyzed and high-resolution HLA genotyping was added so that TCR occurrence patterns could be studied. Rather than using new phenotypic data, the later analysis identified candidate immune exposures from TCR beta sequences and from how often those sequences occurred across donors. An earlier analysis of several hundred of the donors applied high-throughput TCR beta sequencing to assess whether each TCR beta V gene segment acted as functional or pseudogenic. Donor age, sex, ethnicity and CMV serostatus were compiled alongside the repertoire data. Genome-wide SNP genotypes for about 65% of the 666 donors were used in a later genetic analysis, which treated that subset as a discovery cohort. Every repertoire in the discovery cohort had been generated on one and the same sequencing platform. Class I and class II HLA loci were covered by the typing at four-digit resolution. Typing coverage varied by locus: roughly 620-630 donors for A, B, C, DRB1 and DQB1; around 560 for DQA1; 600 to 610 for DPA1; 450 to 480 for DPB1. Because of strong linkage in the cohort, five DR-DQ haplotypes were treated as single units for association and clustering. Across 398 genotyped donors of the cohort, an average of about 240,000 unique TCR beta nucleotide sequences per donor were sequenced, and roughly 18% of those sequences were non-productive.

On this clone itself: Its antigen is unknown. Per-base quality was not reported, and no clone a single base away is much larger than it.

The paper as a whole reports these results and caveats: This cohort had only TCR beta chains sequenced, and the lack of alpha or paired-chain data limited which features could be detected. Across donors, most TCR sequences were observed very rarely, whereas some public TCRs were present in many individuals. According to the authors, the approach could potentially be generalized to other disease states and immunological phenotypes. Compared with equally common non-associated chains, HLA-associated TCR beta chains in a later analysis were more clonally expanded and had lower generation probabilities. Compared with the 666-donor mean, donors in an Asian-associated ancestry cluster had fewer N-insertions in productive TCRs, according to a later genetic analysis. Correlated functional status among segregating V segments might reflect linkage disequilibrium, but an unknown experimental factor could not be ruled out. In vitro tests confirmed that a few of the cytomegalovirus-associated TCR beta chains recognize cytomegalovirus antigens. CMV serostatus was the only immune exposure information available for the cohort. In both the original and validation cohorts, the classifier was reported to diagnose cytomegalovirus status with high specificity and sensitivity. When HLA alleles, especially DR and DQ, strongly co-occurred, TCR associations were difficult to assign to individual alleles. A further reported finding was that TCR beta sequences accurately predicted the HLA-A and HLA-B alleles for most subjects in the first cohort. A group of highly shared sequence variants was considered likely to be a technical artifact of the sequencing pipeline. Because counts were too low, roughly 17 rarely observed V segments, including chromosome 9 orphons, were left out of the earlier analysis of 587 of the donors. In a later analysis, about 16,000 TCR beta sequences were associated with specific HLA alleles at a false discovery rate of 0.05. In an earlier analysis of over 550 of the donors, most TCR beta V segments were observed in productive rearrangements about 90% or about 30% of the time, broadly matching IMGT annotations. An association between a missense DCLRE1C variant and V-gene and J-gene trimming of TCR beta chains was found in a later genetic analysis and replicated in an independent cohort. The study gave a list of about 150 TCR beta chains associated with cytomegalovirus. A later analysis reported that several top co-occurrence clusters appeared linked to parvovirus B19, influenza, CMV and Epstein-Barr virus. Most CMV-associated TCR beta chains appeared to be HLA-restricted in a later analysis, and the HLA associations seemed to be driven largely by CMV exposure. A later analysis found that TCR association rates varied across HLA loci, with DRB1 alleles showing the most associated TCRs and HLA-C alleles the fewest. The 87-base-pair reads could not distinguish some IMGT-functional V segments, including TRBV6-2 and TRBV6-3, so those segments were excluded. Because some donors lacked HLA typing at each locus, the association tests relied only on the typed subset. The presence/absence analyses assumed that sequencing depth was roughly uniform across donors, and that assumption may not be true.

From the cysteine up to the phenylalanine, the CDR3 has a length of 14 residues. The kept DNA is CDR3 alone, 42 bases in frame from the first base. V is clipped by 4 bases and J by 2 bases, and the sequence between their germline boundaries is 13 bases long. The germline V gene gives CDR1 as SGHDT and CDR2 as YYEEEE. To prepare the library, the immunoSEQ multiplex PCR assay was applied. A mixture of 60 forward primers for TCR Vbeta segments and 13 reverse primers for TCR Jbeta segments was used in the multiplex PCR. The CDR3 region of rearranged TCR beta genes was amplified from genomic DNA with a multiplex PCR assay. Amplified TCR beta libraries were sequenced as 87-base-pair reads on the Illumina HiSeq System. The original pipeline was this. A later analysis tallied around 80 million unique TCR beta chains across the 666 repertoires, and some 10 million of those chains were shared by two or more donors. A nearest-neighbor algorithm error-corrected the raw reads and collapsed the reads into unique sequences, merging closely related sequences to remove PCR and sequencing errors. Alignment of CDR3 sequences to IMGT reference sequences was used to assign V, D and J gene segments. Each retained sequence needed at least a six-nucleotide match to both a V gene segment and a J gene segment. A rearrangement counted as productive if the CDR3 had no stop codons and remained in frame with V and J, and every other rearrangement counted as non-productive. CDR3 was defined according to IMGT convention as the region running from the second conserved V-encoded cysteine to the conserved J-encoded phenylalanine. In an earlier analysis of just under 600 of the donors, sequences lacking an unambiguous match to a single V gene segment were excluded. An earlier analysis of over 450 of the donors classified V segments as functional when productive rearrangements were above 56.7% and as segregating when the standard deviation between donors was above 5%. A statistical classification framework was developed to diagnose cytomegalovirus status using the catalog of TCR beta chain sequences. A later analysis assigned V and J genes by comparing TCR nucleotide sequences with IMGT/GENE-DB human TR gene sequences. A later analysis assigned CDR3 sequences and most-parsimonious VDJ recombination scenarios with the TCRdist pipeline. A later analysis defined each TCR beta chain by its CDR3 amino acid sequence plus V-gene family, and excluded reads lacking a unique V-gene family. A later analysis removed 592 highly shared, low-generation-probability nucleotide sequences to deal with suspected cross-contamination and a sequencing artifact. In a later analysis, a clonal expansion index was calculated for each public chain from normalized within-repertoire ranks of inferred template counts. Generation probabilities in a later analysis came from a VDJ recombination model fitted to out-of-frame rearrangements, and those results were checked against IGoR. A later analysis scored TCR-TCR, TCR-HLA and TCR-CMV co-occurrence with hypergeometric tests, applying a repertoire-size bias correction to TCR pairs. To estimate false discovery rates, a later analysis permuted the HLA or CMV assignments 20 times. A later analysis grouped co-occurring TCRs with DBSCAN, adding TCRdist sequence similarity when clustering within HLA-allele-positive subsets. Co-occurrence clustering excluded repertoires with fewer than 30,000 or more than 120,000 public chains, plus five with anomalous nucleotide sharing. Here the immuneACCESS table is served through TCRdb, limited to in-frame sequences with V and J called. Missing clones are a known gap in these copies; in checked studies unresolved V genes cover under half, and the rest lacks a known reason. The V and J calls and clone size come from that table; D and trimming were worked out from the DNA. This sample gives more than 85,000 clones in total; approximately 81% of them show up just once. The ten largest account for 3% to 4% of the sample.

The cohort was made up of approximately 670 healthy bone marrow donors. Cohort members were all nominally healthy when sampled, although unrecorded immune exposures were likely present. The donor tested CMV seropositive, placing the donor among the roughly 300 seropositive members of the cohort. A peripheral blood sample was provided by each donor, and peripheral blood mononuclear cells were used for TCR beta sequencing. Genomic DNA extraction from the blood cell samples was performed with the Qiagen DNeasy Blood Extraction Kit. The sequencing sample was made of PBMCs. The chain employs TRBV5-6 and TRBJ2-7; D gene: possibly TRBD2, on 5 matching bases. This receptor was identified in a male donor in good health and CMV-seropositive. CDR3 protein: CASSPGLIPYEQYF. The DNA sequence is TGTGCCAGCAGCCCGGGATTGATCCCCTACGAGCAGTACTTC.